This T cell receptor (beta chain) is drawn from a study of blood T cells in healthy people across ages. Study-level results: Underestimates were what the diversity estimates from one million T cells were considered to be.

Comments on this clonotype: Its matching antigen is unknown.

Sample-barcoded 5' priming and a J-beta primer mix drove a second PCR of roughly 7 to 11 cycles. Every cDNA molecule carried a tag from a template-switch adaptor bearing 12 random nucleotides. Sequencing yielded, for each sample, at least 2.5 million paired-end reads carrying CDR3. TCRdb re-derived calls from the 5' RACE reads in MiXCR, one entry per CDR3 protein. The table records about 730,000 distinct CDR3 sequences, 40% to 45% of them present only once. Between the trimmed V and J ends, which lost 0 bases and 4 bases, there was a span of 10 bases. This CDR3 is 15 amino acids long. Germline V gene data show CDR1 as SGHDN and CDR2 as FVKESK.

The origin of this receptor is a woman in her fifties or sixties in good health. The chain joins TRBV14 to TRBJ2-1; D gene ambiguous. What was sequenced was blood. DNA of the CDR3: TGTGCCAGCAGCCAAGAGGGTATTCTATACAATGAGCAGTTCTTC. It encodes CASSQEGILYNEQFF.